This TCR beta chain was recorded in a study of blood T cells in healthy people across ages. Primers used in a second PCR of roughly 7 to 11 cycles were a sample-barcoded 5' primer and a J-beta primer mix. TCRdb processed the 5' RACE reads anew with MiXCR; each CDR3 protein has one entry. The sample includes some 1.4 million distinct CDR3 sequences, approximately 42% seen only once; the top ten take around 8%. Notes on this clonotype: The antigen is unknown.

Study-wide results and caveats: Per million T cells, TCR beta diversity dropped roughly linearly as age increased. It was the long-lived donors that had more naive CD4+ cells and higher diversity than aged donors.

CDR1 is MNHEY and CDR2 is SMNVEV in the germline V gene (reference sequence). V lost 3 bases and J 1 base, leaving 9 bases between the germline ends. The CDR3 length is 14 residues. The donors, all healthy, were Caucasians living in Russia, aged about 6 to 100. Isolation of PBMCs gave at least 6.5 million cells per sample. The receptor comes from a woman aged 18 to 35 in good health. The J gene is TRBJ2-5, the V gene TRBV27; D unclear. Specimen: blood. The CDR3: CASSFQDRQETQYF. As DNA, the CDR3 is TGTGCCAGCAGTTTTCAAGACCGCCAAGAGACCCAGTACTTC.